In its sample, the clone carrying this T cell receptor (beta chain) was seen a few times. Its target is not known. V dropped 2 bases and J dropped 3 bases, with 27 bases sitting between them. Germline loops: CDR1 ENHRY, CDR2 SYGVKD. This CDR3 has 20 amino acids. The cDNA had a unique molecular identifier and a template-switch universal primer site. In TCRdb, the 5' RACE reads were re-called with MiXCR into one record per CDR3 protein. In the table there are some 630,000 distinct CDR3 sequences, about 7% of which are singletons. The entry originates in a study of identical twins. General study points: An excess of low generation probability was shown by twin-shared out-of-frame alpha sequences. The analysis was cross-sectional rather than longitudinal within donors.

The same sample was also used in a study of yellow fever vaccine responses in identical twins.

The sample comprised PBMCs. The receptor was isolated from a woman aged 18-29 years in good health. The genes are TRBV10-3 and TRBJ2-3; weak D call: TRBD1 (6 bases). For the CDR3, the DNA is TGTGCCATCAGTGAGCCAGGGGCGGAACGTTCGGGGAGTTTAACAGATACGCAGTATTTT. Translation gives CAISEPGAERSGSLTDTQYF.